The source of this TCR beta chain is a study of blood T cell repertoires in COVID-19. Study details: Researchers got acute and convalescent COVID-19 samples from the United States, Italy and Spain.

Original handling: Nucleated cell counts were estimated from reference gene primer amplification. The method was immunoSEQ multiplex PCR; TCRdb's version includes in-frame clones alone and lacks a portion of them. The V and J calls and the clone size are those of that table, but D and trimming were determined from the DNA. Of about 200,000 clones listed, approximately 89% are singletons. Adults between roughly 18 and 95 years of age took part from fewer than 30 US areas. This receptor was obtained from a woman between 35 and 50 years old with acute COVID-19. Sequencing used PBMCs or T cells enriched from blood (not recorded which).

In DNA, the CDR3 is TGTGCCAGTAGTGGGCAGGGATTATATGGCTACACCTTC. Encoded protein: CASSGQGLYGYTF. The chain employs TRBV19 and TRBJ1-2; tentatively, D is TRBD1 (5 bases). The CDR3 totals 13 residues. In germline, CDR1 is LNHDA, CDR2 SQIVND (reference sequence). V lost 5 bases, J lost 5 bases, and 12 bases lay in between.